This T cell receptor (beta chain) came from a study of beta chain features in type 1 diabetes. V trimming: 11 bases; J trimming: 6 bases; junction bases outside the gene matches: 5. This CDR3 has 13 amino acids. Germline V lookup: CDR1 SEHNR, CDR2 FQNEAQ (reference sequence). This clone was seen more than once but under ten times. The investigators reverse transcribed all of the isolated RNA, so they sequenced expressed TCRB transcripts. Clones were read by immunoSEQ multiplex PCR, and TCRdb kept only the in-frame ones, dropping some. In the table there are hundreds of thousands of clones, approximately 14% of which are singletons.

What was sequenced was naive CD4+ T cells from blood. The sequence came from a man in his thirties or forties in good health. The chain joins TRBV7-9 to TRBJ2-3, with TRBD2 matching over 13 bases. CDR3 bases: TGTGCCGGAGGACTAGCGGGAGCTGATACGCAGTATTTT. This gives the protein CAGGLAGADTQYF.